The entry below gives a single T cell receptor (beta chain) sequence along with its context. The sample originates from a study of blood T cell repertoires in COVID-19. Overall study context: Whether acute or convalescent, the COVID-19 samples came from the United States, Italy and Spain. Sources were T cells, B-cell-depleted T cells, or PBMCs; the material itself was cDNA or gDNA.

Study processing details: By means of reference gene primer amplification, nucleated cell counts were estimated. Profiled with immunoSEQ multiplex PCR; TCRdb holds only in-frame clones, not every one. The DNA was the basis for D and trimming; V, J and clone size are from that table. Here the sample spans about 110,000 clones, less than 75% being singletons. Germline V lookup: CDR1 SGHVS, CDR2 FQNEAQ. There are 14 residues in the CDR3. Unmatched junction bases numbered 4, after V lost 5 bases and J lost 1 base. The chain employs TRBV7-8 and TRBJ2-7; TRBD2 matches at 8 bases. The clonotype comes from a woman in her thirties or forties with acute or convalescent COVID-19. The sample consisted of peripheral blood. Written as DNA, the CDR3 is TGTGCCAGCAGCCCCGGGACTAGTTCCTACGAGCAGTACTTC. Its translation: CASSPGTSSYEQYF.